A single TCR beta chain is shown here with its context. Its antigen remains unidentified. A read error may account for a junction end that differs from germline. Measured from the cysteine to the phenylalanine, the CDR3 is 15 residues long. The entry retains the CDR3 DNA only, 45 bases that are in frame from base 1. The germline V gene specifies MNHNS as CDR1 and SASEGT as CDR2. Without any cell sorting, total RNA and DNA were extracted together from around 18-30 mg of bulk tissue using the AllPrep DNA/RNA mini kit. Between late 2015 and March 2016, a few patients in China with histopathologically diagnosed primary liver carcinoma had surgical resection. At the time of sampling, the patients were treatment-naive and had chronic HBV infection. Each tumor was sampled at five spatially separated regions: the tumor centre plus the superior, inferior, left-lateral and right-lateral poles. Histological examination found more than 85% viable tumor cells in every tumor sample. Pieces of fresh tumor and adjacent tissue were cut in half, with one half kept in RNAlater at -80 degrees C and the other half sent for histology.

This entry is derived from a study of tumor-infiltrating lymphocytes in primary liver carcinoma listed by TCRdb under 2017. Background for the entire study: Of the five patients (three men and two women, aged 30 to 69 years), four had hepatocellular carcinoma and one had combined HCC and intrahepatic cholangiocarcinoma. The study combined TCRbeta repertoire sequencing, expression microarrays and whole-exome sequencing across five regions of each liver tumor, with adjacent normal tissue and blood. Agilent mRNA microarray profiling was performed on the 20 to 25 tumor region samples to relate TCRbeta repertoire diversity to the local molecular phenotype. Tumors of the five patients were stage T1-T3 N0M0 with maximum diameters of roughly 4 to 10 cm. High reproducibility was observed for the technical replicate repertoires, with mean shared-clone rates approximately 0.92 and correlation coefficients above 0.98. Each sample produced about 3.5 to 7.5 million productive TCRbeta reads, and read depth showed no significant difference between tissue types. TCRbeta repertoire sequencing covered some 35 specimens from 5 patients: about 25 tumor regions, 5 adjacent noncancerous liver tissues and 5 peripheral blood samples.

Points the paper makes about the study in general: The top 250 clones made up a significantly larger repertoire fraction in tumors than in blood (p = 0.039). Only the TCR beta chain was sequenced, so true repertoire diversity is likely underestimated because unpaired alpha chains were not captured. Only roughly 7-24% of top clones appeared in all five regions of a tumor, which suggests that tumor-infiltrating T cells are spatially heterogeneous. Comparison of CD4+ and CD8+ T cell repertoires was precluded by the use of bulk unsorted samples. Repertoire overlap was higher between tumor regions (mean roughly 35%) than tumor-adjacent (around 17%) or tumor-blood (approximately 15%) pairs, consistent with antigen-driven expansion. With just five patients in the study, the authors point out that the findings should be validated in a larger study.

A constant-region primer and ProtoScript II reverse transcriptase were used to reverse-transcribe TCRbeta-specific cDNA from 500 ng total RNA. Construction of the TCRbeta libraries relied on three nested rounds of multiplex PCR, following a slightly modified ARM-PCR procedure. Each of the first two PCR rounds ran for roughly 11 cycles and used multiplex TRBV1-TRBV30 forward primers together with a Cbeta reverse primer. Sample barcodes and Illumina adapters were added in a final 25-cycle PCR using Deep VentR polymerase. Before sequencing, amplicons between 200 and 500 bp were purified from gel using a QIAquick gel extraction kit. An Illumina HiSeq 2500 was used to sequence the TCRbeta amplicons with 250-bp paired-end reads. The study's processing was this. To recover full CDR3 sequences, reads were quality-trimmed using Trimmomatic v0.33 and paired reads were then merged using FLASH v1.2.11. V, D and J germline segments were assigned to the rearranged TCRbeta sequences using MiGEC v1.2.1b. Clonotype statistics and Shannon-Wiener diversity indices were calculated with VDJtools v1.0.0. To cut down on sampling bias, every analysis after diversity analysis relied on just the 250 most abundant clonotypes from each sample. In TCRdb, the public reads were trimmed at Q25 with fastp and aligned with MiXCR, with productive beta chains retained. Entries that share a CDR3 protein sequence are merged under the most common genes and DNA. The authors' filters were not applied to this entry. This sample lists more than 90,000 distinct CDR3 sequences; 65% to 75% were detected once. Together, the top ten hold 9% to 15% of the sample.

The chain links TRBV6-1 with TRBJ2-1; TRBD2 aligns with 10 central bases. This receptor was taken from a woman aged 60-70 years with primary liver carcinoma and hepatitis B virus infection. The sequencing sample was made of liver tumor tissue from sampling region 2. The cell subset or site label on this specimen signifies: tumor region T2, inferior pole. The DNA reads as follows: TGTGCCAGCAGTCTGCTGGCTAGCGGGAGTCCTGAGCATTTCTTC. It translates to CASSLLASGSPEHFF.